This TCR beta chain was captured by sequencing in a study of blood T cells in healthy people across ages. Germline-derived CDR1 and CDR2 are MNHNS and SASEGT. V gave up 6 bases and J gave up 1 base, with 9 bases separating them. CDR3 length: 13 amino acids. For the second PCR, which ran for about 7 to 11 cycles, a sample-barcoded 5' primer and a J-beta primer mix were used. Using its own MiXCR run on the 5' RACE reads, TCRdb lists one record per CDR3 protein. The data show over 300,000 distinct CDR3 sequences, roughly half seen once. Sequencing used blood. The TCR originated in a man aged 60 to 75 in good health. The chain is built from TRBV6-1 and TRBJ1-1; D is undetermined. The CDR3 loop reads CASSAERNTEAFF. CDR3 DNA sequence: TGTGCCAGCAGCGCCGAGAGGAACACTGAAGCTTTCTTT.